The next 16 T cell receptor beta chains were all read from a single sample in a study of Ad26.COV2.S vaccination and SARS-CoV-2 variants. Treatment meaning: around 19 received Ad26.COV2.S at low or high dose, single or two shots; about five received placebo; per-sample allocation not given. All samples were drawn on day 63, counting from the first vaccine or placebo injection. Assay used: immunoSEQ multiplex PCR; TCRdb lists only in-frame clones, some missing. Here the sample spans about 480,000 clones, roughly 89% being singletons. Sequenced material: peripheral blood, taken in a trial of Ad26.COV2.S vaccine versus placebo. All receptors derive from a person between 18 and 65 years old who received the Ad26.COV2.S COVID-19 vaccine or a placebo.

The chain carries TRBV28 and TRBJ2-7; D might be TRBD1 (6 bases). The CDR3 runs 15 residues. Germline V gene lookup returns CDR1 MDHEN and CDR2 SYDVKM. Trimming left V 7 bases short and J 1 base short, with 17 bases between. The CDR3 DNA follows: TGTGCCAGCACCCCGAGGGGGAGTGGATCCTACGAGCAGTACTTC. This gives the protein CASTPRGSGSYEQYF.

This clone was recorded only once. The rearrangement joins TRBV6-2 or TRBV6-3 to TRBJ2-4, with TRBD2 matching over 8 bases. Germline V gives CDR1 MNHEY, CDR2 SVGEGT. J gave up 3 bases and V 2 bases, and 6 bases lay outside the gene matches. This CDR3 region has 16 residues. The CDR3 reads CASSYGVAGNKNIQYF. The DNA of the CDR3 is TGTGCCAGCAGTTACGGGGTAGCGGGAAACAAAAACATTCAGTACTTC.

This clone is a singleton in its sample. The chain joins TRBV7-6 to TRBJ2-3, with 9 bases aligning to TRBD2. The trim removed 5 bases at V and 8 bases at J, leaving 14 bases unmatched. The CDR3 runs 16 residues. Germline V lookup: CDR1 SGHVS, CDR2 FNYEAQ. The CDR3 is CASSTTSGPQRGTQYF. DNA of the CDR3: TGTGCCAGCAGCACGACTAGCGGCCCCCAGCGCGGTACGCAGTATTTT.

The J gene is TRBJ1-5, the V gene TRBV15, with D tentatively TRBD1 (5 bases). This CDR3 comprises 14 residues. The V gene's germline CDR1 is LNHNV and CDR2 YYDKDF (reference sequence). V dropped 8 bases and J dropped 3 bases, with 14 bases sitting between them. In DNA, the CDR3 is TGTGCCACCTACCCCGGGGGGGTCAATCAGCCCCAGCATTTT. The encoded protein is CATYPGGVNQPQHF.

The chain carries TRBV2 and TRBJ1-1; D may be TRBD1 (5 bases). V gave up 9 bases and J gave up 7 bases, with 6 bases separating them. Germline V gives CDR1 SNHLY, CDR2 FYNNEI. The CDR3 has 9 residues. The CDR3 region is CARGGEAFF. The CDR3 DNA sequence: TGTGCCAGGGGGGGTGAAGCTTTCTTT. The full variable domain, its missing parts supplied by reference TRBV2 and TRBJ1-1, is EPEVTQTPSHQVTQMGQEVILRCVPISNHLYFYWYRQILGQKVEFLVSFYNNEISEKSEIFDDQFSVERPDGSNFTLKIRSTKLEDSAMYFCARGGEAFFGQGTRLTVV.

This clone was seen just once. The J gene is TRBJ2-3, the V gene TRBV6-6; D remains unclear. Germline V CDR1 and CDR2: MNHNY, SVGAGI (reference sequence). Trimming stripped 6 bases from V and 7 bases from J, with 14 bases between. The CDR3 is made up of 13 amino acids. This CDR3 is CASRQMGSYTQYF. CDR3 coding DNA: TGTGCCAGCAGACAAATGGGTTCTTATACGCAGTATTTT.

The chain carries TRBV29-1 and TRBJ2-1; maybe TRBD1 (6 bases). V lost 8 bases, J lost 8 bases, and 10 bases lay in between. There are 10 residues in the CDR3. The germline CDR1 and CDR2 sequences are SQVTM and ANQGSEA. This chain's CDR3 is CSSGHHEQFF. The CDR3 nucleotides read TGCAGCTCGGGACATCATGAGCAGTTCTTC.

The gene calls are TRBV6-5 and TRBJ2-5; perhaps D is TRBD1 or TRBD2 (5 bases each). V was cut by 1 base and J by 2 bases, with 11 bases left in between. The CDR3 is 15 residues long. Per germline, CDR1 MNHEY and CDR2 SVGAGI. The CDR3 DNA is TGTGCCAGCAGTTACTTCCGGGACGGGCAAGAGACCCAGTACTTC. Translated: CASSYFRDGQETQYF.

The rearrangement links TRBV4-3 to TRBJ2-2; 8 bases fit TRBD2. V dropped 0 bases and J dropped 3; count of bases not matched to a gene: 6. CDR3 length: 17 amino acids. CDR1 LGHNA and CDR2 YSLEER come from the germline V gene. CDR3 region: CASSQDPSGSHTGELFF. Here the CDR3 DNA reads TGCGCCAGCAGCCAAGATCCCAGCGGGAGCCACACCGGGGAGCTGTTTTTT.

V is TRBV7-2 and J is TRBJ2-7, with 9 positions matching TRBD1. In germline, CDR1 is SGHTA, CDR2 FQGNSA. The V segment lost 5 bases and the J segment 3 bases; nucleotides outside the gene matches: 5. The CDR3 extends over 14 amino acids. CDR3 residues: CASSGGQGSYEQYF. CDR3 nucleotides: TGTGCCAGCAGCGGAGGACAGGGGAGCTACGAGCAGTACTTC.

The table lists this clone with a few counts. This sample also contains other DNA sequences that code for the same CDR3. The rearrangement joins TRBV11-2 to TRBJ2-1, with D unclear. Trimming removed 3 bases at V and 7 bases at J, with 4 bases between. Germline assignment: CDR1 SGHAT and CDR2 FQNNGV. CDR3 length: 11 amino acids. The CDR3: CASSFLNEQFF. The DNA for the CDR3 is TGTGCCAGCAGCTTCTTAAATGAGCAGTTCTTC. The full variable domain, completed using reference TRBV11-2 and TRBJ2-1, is EAGVAQSPRYKIIEKRQSVAFWCNPISGHATLYWYQQILGQGPKLLIQFQNNGVVDDSQLPKDRFSAERLKGVDSTLKIQPAKLEDSAVYLCASSFLNEQFFGPGTRLTVL.

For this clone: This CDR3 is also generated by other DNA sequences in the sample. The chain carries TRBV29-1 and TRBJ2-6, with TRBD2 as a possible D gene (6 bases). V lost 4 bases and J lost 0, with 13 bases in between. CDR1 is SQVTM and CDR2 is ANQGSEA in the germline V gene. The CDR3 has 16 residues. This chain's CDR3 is CSVVGTASSGANVLTF. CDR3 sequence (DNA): TGCAGCGTTGTGGGGACTGCCTCCTCTGGGGCCAACGTCCTGACTTTC.

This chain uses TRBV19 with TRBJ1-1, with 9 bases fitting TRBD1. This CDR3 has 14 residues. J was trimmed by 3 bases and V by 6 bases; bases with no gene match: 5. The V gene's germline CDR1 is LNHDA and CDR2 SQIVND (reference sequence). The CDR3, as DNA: TGTGCCAGTAGGAAACAGGGGGCGTACACTGAAGCTTTCTTT. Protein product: CASRKQGAYTEAFF.

CDR3 sequence (DNA): TGTGCCAGCAGTCCCTATCCCCTCTGGACAGGGCGATTCGAGCAGTACTTC. Translation gives CASSPYPLWTGRFEQYF. The gene calls are TRBV27 and TRBJ2-7; 8 bases are shared with TRBD1. CDR3 size: 17 residues. With V trimmed by 5 bases and J by 6 bases, 18 bases remained unmatched. Germline V gene sequence: CDR1 MNHEY, CDR2 SMNVEV (reference sequence).

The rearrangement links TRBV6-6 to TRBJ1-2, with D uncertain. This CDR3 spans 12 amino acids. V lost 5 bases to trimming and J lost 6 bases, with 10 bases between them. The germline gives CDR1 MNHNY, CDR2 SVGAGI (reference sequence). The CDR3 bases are TGTGCCAGCAGTAACAACCTCGATGGCTACACCTTC. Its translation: CASSNNLDGYTF.

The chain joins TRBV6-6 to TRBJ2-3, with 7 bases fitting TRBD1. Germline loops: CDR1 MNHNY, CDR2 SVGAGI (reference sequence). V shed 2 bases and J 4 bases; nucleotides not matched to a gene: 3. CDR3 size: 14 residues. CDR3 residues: CASSYNQGADTQYF. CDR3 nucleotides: TGTGCCAGCAGTTACAATCAGGGGGCAGATACGCAGTATTTT.